This TCR beta chain was identified in a study of blood T cell repertoires in COVID-19. Across the study: Spain, Italy and the United States supplied samples that represented acute and convalescent COVID-19. T cells, B-cell-depleted T cells, or PBMCs provided the cDNA or gDNA that served as material.

This table comes from immunoSEQ multiplex PCR, and its TCRdb copy is limited to in-frame clones, with some not included. In the table there are hundreds of thousands of clones, approximately 86% of which are singletons. The length of the CDR3 is 15 residues. J gave up 4 bases and V 5 bases, and 11 bases lay outside the gene matches. Germline CDR1 and CDR2: SGHTA and FQGNSA. Sequencing was carried out using peripheral blood. The receptor was derived from a woman in her 70s with COVID-19, enrolled during active disease. The chain employs TRBV7-2 and TRBJ2-7; 7 bases fit TRBD2. DNA of the CDR3: TGTGCCAGCAGCATTTCCAGCGGGGTGCCTTACGAGCAGTACTTC. Amino acids: CASSISSGVPYEQYF.